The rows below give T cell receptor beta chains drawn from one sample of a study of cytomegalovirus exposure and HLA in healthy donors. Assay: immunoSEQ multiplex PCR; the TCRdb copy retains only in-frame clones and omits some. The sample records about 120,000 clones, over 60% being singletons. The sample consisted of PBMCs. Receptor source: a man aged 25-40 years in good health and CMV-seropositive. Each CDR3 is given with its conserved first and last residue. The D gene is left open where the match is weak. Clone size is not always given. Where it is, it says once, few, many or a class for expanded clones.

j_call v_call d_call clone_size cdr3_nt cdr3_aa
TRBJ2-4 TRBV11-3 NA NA TGTGCCAGCAGCGGGGATGCAGGGATTGCTCAGTACTTC CASSGDAGIAQYF
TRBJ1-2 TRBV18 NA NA TGTGCCAGCTCACCATCCCGGACAGAGACTAACTATGGCTACACCTTC CASSPSRTETNYGYTF
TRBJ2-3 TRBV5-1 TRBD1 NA TGCGCCAGCAGCTTGGCCGAGGGGACAGGGGGTCCGCAGTATTTT CASSLAEGTGGPQYF
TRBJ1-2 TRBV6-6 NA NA TGTGCCAGCAGTTACCCGCGGGAGGGTTGGGAAGGCTACACCTTC CASSYPREGWEGYTF
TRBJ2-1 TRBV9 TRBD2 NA TGTGCCAGCAGCGTTCTAGCGGGGGGGTTTGAGCAGTTCTTC CASSVLAGGFEQFF
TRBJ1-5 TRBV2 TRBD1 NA TGTGCCAGCAGTGGGCAACAGGGGGTTAGCAATCAGCCCCAGCATTTT CASSGQQGVSNQPQHF
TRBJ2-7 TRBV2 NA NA TGTGCCAGCGGAGACTACGAGCAGTACTTC CASGDYEQYF
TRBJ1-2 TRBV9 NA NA TGTGCCAGCAGCTCTCGCAGGGGATTCTATGGCTACACCTTC CASSSRRGFYGYTF
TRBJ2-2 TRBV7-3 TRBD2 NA TGTGCCAGCAGCCCGATCAATAGCGGGAGCCCCGGGGAGCTGTTTTTT CASSPINSGSPGELFF
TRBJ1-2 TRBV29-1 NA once TGCAGCGTTGACAACCCGGAGTGGCTCAGTGGCTACACCTTC CSVDNPEWLSGYTF
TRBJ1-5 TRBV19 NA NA TGTGCCAGTACCCAGGGGCAGGGGACCGGCAATCAGCCCCAGCATTTT CASTQGQGTGNQPQHF
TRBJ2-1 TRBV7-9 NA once TGTGCCAGCCATGAGAGGACAATGAACTACAATGAGCAGTTCTTC CASHERTMNYNEQFF
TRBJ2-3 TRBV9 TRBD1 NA TGTGCCAGCAGCCGTGGGGACAGGGAGGCAGATACGCAGTATTTT CASSRGDREADTQYF
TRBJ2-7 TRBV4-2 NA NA TGTGCCAGCAGCCAAGATCGGACAACAGAGATATACGAGCAGTACTTC CASSQDRTTEIYEQYF